One and the same sample provided the 17 T cell receptor beta chains below, sequenced in a study of control samples from healthy donors and cancer patients. Only in-frame clones appear in the TCRdb table, and some are missing; sequencing was by immunoSEQ multiplex PCR. This table holds roughly 200,000 clones, over 90% found once. Sequenced input: blood. The receptors originated from a man aged 45-65 years in good health.

CDR3 DNA: TGTGCCAGCGGGTCGACCGCTAGCTCCTATAATTCACCCCTCCACTTT. It codes for CASGSTASSYNSPLHF. V is TRBV28 and J is TRBJ1-6; no reliable D call. V was shortened by 8 bases and J by 0 bases, with 14 bases between the two germline ends. CDR1 and CDR2 (germline): MDHEN, SYDVKM. The CDR3 sequence is 16 residues long.

The sample holds one count of this clone. The chain is built from TRBV5-1 and TRBJ1-5, with D possibly matching TRBD1 (5 bases). This CDR3 region has 15 residues. V lost 5 bases, J lost 5 bases, and 17 bases lay in between. From germline, CDR1 is SGHRS and CDR2 YFSETQ. The DNA for the CDR3 is TGCGCCAGCAGGGCCGGAGACAGAGAATATCAGCCCCAGCATTTT. Its translation is CASRAGDREYQPQHF.

This chain joins TRBV6-5 and TRBJ1-1, with D unresolved. The CDR3 covers 11 residues. Germline V gene data show CDR1 as MNHEY and CDR2 as SVGAGI. With 6 bases removed from V and 1 base from J, the gap between germline ends came to 3 bases. CDR3 region: CASSGNTEAFF. The DNA of the CDR3 is TGTGCCAGCAGCGGGAACACTGAAGCTTTCTTT.

The chain joins TRBV23-1 to TRBJ1-4; possibly TRBD1 for D (5 bases). TRBV23-1 is marked as an open reading frame, function uncertain. The CDR3 spans 16 residues. V dropped 0 bases and J dropped 6 bases, with 14 bases sitting between them. The CDR3 coding sequence is TGCGCCAGCAGTCAATCAGGGGCGGGAGGGGATGAAAAACTGTTTTTT. Amino acids: CASSQSGAGGDEKLFF.

This clone showed up just once. The V and J genes are TRBV5-4 and TRBJ2-7; D might be TRBD1 (5 bases). V was cut by 4 bases and J by 3 bases, with 17 bases left in between. Germline CDR1 SGHNT, CDR2 YYREEE (reference sequence). CDR3 size: 15 residues. This chain's CDR3 is CASSGGLAGIYEQYF. CDR3 nucleotides: TGTGCCAGCAGCGGTGGTTTGGCAGGGATCTACGAGCAGTACTTC.

The chain links TRBV28 to TRBJ1-2; D gene unclear. The CDR3 length is 15 residues. Germline CDR1 MDHEN, CDR2 SYDVKM. Trimming cost V 3 bases and J 3 bases, with 14 bases left between them. CDR3 protein: CASSLFTPDDYGYTF. The DNA of the CDR3 is TGTGCCAGCAGTTTGTTTACCCCCGACGACTATGGCTACACCTTC.

The chain's CDR3 is CATSDPGGGPEAFF. CDR3 DNA: TGTGCCACCAGTGACCCCGGAGGGGGCCCTGAAGCTTTCTTT. The rearrangement uses TRBV24-1 and TRBJ1-1; 7 nucleotides agree with TRBD1. The CDR3 contains 14 residues. V was pared by 4 bases and J by 6 bases, with 7 bases of the junction left unmatched. The germline V gene has CDR1 KGHDR and CDR2 SFDVKD.

The chain recombines TRBV7-8 with TRBJ1-2; the D gene is possibly TRBD1 (5 bases). The CDR3 spans 16 residues. V was trimmed by 5 bases and J by 4 bases, leaving 20 bases between them. Germline V gene data show CDR1 as SGHVS and CDR2 as FQNEAQ. The CDR3 reads CASSPGPAGGTYGYTF. The CDR3 DNA reads as TGTGCCAGCAGCCCCGGTCCGGCAGGAGGGACCTATGGCTACACCTTC.

Here the CDR3 DNA reads TGTGCCAGCAGTGAAGCCTGGACAGGGGGGGCCTACGAGCAGTACGTC. As protein: CASSEAWTGGAYEQYV. V usage is TRBV6-1 and J usage is TRBJ2-7; 10 positions agree with TRBD1. CDR1 and CDR2 (germline): MNHNS, SASEGT. The CDR3 loop spans 16 amino acids. Trimming cost V 0 bases and J 2 bases; bases outside gene matches: 4.

The chain combines TRBV5-1 with TRBJ2-5, with 10 positions matching TRBD2. Germline CDR1 and CDR2: SGHRS and YFSETQ. This CDR3 is 19 amino acids long. The V gene end was trimmed by 0 bases and the J gene end by 3 bases; junction bases not matched to a gene: 14. DNA for the CDR3: TGCGCCAGCAGCTTGGGTCTGTCTAGCGGGGGCCATCTTGAAGAGACCCAGTACTTC. The encoded protein is CASSLGLSSGGHLEETQYF.

The V gene is TRBV2, the J gene TRBJ1-2; maybe TRBD1 (5 bases). This CDR3 has 14 amino acids. V lost 4 bases and J 2 bases, leaving 11 bases between the germline ends. CDR1 SNHLY and CDR2 FYNNEI come from the germline V gene. The CDR3 is CASSGRGTNYGYTF. The DNA for the CDR3 is TGTGCCAGCAGTGGCCGGGGGACGAACTATGGCTACACCTTC. The whole variable domain, remainder taken from reference TRBV2 and TRBJ1-2, is EPEVTQTPSHQVTQMGQEVILRCVPISNHLYFYWYRQILGQKVEFLVSFYNNEISEKSEIFDDQFSVERPDGSNFTLKIRSTKLEDSAMYFCASSGRGTNYGYTFGSGTRLTVV.

Written as DNA, the CDR3 is TGTGCCAGCAGCTTCCGGGGGACCTACGAGCAGTACTTC. As protein: CASSFRGTYEQYF. J is TRBJ2-7 and V is TRBV7-2, with D maybe TRBD2 (6 bases). Germline CDR1 and CDR2: SGHTA and FQGNSA. The length of the CDR3 is 13 residues. Trimming removed 3 bases from V and 2 bases from J, with 8 bases in between.

DNA of the CDR3: TGTGCCAGCCTAATCACCGGGGGCCGGGGCGCTTTCTTT. Protein product: CASLITGGRGAFF. This sequence joins TRBV12-3 or TRBV12-4 and TRBJ1-1, with D perhaps matching TRBD1 (6 bases). The CDR3 totals 13 residues. V was trimmed by 8 bases and J by 11 bases, leaving 21 bases between them.

The chain joins TRBV19 to TRBJ2-5, with 10 bases matching TRBD2. Germline V gene sequence: CDR1 LNHDA, CDR2 SQIVND (reference sequence). V gave up 4 bases and J gave up 5 bases; unmatched junction bases: 10. The CDR3 extends over 16 amino acids. The chain's CDR3 is CASSKASGGLVETQYF. The CDR3 nucleotides read TGTGCCAGTAGTAAGGCTAGCGGGGGACTTGTCGAGACCCAGTACTTC.

This clone occurred once. The V gene is TRBV5-4, the J gene TRBJ1-6; D might be TRBD1 (6 bases). Germline lookup yields CDR1 SGHNT and CDR2 YYREEE (reference sequence). V lost 2 bases to trimming and J lost 0 bases, with 9 bases between them. The CDR3 extends over 16 amino acids. For the CDR3, the DNA is TGTGCCAGCAGCTTCGGACAGCACTCCTATAATTCACCCCTCCACTTT. It encodes CASSFGQHSYNSPLHF.

The genes are TRBV29-1 and TRBJ2-3; no clear D. The V gene's germline CDR1 is SQVTM and CDR2 ANQGSEA. Deletions cut 4 bases from V and 4 bases from J, with 12 bases between. The CDR3 has 13 amino acids. The CDR3 DNA sequence: TGCAGCGTTGCCGGGTTCCTTCCAGATACGCAGTATTTT. The encoded protein is CSVAGFLPDTQYF.

The rearrangement links TRBV29-1 to TRBJ2-5, with D tentatively TRBD2 (5 bases). The CDR3 consists of 11 residues. The germline V gene has CDR1 SQVTM and CDR2 ANQGSEA. Trimming removed 5 bases at V and 7 bases at J, with 11 bases between. CDR3 in DNA: TGCAGCGTTACTTCAGGAGGGACCCAGTACTTC. It translates to CSVTSGGTQYF.